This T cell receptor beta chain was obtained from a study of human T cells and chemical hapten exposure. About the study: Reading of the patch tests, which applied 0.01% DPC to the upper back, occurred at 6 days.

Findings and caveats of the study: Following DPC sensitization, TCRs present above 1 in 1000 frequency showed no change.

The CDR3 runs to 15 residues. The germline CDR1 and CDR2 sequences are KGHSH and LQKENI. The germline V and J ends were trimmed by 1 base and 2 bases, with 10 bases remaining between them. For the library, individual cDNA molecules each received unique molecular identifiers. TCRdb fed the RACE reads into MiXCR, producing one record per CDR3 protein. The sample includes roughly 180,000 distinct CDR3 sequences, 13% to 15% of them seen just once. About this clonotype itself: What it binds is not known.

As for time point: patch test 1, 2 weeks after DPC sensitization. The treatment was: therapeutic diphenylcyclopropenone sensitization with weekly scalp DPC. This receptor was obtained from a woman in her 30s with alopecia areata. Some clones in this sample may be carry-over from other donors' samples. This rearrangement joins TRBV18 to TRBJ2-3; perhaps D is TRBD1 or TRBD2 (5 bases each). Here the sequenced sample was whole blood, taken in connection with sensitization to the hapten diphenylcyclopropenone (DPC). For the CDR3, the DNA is TGTGCCAGCTCACCACGCGAGGGGTACACAGATACGCAGTATTTT. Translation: CASSPREGYTDTQYF.